Listed below are T cell receptor beta chains from one sample, sequenced in a study of blood T cell repertoires in COVID-19. The repertoire was sequenced with immunoSEQ multiplex PCR; TCRdb's copy has only in-frame clones and lacks some. Of around 270,000 clones in the sample, about 89% were seen once. The sample comprised peripheral blood. These receptors were taken from a woman aged 45-65 years with acute or convalescent COVID-19. Each CDR3 is given with its conserved first and last residue. A D gene is named only where the DNA matches it firmly. Clone size is stated in some rows and not others, as once, few, many or a class when expanded.

j_call d_call clone_size v_call cdr3_aa cdr3_nt
TRBJ2-1 . . TRBV28 CASSSPLGQFF TGTGCCAGCAGTTCACCCCTCGGGCAGTTCTTC
TRBJ2-5 TRBD2 . TRBV20-1 CSASPSGRRETQYF TGCAGTGCTAGTCCTAGCGGGAGGAGGGAGACCCAGTACTTC
TRBJ1-4 TRBD1 . TRBV11-1 CASSRTGVDEKLFF TGTGCCAGCAGCCGGACAGGGGTGGACGAAAAACTGTTTTTT
TRBJ1-4 . . TRBV7-9 CASSSGQLYNEKLFF TGTGCCAGCAGCTCCGGACAGCTCTATAATGAAAAACTGTTTTTT
TRBJ1-3 TRBD1 . TRBV9 CASSGSGQAGNTIYF TGTGCCAGCAGCGGGTCCGGACAGGCTGGAAACACCATATATTTT
TRBJ1-5 TRBD1 . TRBV28 CASSPGQADQPQHF TGTGCCAGCAGCCCCGGACAGGCCGACCAGCCCCAGCATTTT
TRBJ2-6 . . TRBV7-3 CASSPRPGGANVLTF TGTGCCAGCAGCCCAAGGCCAGGTGGGGCCAACGTCCTGACTTTC
TRBJ2-1 TRBD2 . TRBV2 CASTAGVLSYNEQFF TGTGCCAGCACAGCGGGAGTGCTCTCCTACAATGAGCAGTTCTTC
TRBJ2-7 . once TRBV7-3 CASSLAGYVYEQYF TGTGCCAGCAGCTTGGCAGGATACGTCTACGAGCAGTACTTC
TRBJ1-5 . . TRBV28 CASSLPDSSNQPQHF TGTGCCAGCAGTTTACCGGACTCTAGCAATCAGCCCCAGCATTTT
TRBJ2-2 TRBD2 . TRBV3-1/TRBV3-2 CASSRDYGELFF TGTGCCAGCAGCAGGGACTACGGGGAGCTGTTTTTT
TRBJ1-1 TRBD1 . TRBV27 CASSFGTGDLGTEAFF TGTGCCAGCAGTTTCGGGACAGGGGACTTAGGCACTGAAGCTTTCTTT
TRBJ2-3 TRBD1 . TRBV5-1 CASSPRQGSTDTQYF TGCGCCAGCAGCCCCCGACAGGGCAGCACAGATACGCAGTATTTT
TRBJ1-6 TRBD1 few TRBV7-3 CASSSTGGNSPLHF TGTGCCAGCAGCTCGACAGGGGGAAATTCACCCCTCCACTTT
TRBJ1-5 TRBD1 few TRBV28 CASSSDPPDRDDQPQHF TGTGCCAGCAGTTCTGACCCGCCGGACAGGGACGATCAGCCCCAGCATTTT
TRBJ2-5 . . TRBV30 CAWSVGGSETQYF TGTGCCTGGAGTGTCGGGGGTTCGGAGACCCAGTACTTC
TRBJ2-1 . . TRBV5-6 CASSLQGSYNEQFF TGTGCCAGCAGCCTGCAGGGTTCCTACAATGAGCAGTTCTTC
TRBJ2-2 TRBD2 . TRBV7-2 CASSSLAGSPGELFF TGTGCCAGCAGCTCGTTAGCGGGAAGTCCCGGGGAGCTGTTTTTT
TRBJ2-5 . . TRBV7-2 CASSLGMGGDQETQYF TGTGCCAGCAGCTTAGGTATGGGAGGAGACCAAGAGACCCAGTACTTC
TRBJ2-5 TRBD2 . TRBV5-4 CASSPRAGGETQYF TGTGCCAGCAGTCCCAGGGCGGGAGGAGAGACCCAGTACTTC
TRBJ1-6 . . TRBV7-2 CASLRGGFGNSPLHF TGTGCCAGCTTACGGGGGGGTTTCGGAAATTCACCCCTCCACTTT
TRBJ2-7 . . TRBV2 CASSFAREQYF TGTGCCAGCTCCTTCGCCCGGGAGCAGTACTTC
TRBJ2-1 TRBD1 . TRBV18 CASSPTTGGNEQFF TGTGCCAGCTCACCGACGACAGGGGGCAATGAGCAGTTCTTC
TRBJ1-3 TRBD1 few TRBV2 CASSEQGVLSGNTIYF TGTGCCAGCAGTGAACAGGGGGTCCTCTCTGGAAACACCATATATTTT
TRBJ1-1 . . TRBV12-5 CASGSSTSMNTEAFF TGTGCTAGTGGTTCCTCGACATCCATGAACACTGAAGCTTTCTTT
TRBJ2-1 . few TRBV11-2 CASSLEREQFF TGTGCCAGCAGCTTAGAGCGGGAGCAGTTCTTC
TRBJ1-2 TRBD1 . TRBV28 CASSLRQGPYGYTF TGTGCCAGCAGTTTACGACAGGGCCCCTATGGCTACACCTTC
TRBJ2-4 . . TRBV21-1 CASSKEGTGAPREAKNIQYF TGTGCCAGCAGCAAAGAGGGGACAGGGGCGCCTAGAGAGGCCAAAAACATTCAGTACTTC
TRBJ1-1 TRBD1 once TRBV6-5 CASSRTGVTEAFF TGTGCCAGCAGTCGGACAGGGGTGACTGAAGCTTTCTTT
TRBJ2-3 . . TRBV9 CASSRRESTDTQYF TGTGCCAGCTCGAGAAGGGAGAGCACAGATACGCAGTATTTT
TRBJ2-5 TRBD2 . TRBV19 CASSIRGTSGIETQYF TGTGCCAGTAGTATACGGGGGACTAGCGGGATAGAGACCCAGTACTTC
TRBJ2-7 TRBD1 . TRBV19 CASSMTGWSYEQYF TGTGCCAGTAGTATGACAGGGTGGTCCTACGAGCAGTACTTC
TRBJ1-1 . . TRBV5-1 CASSLDRYTEAFF TGCGCCAGCAGCTTAGACAGATACACTGAAGCTTTCTTT
TRBJ1-4 TRBD1 . TRBV28 CASSPTGNSEKLFF TGTGCCAGCAGCCCGACAGGGAATTCTGAAAAACTGTTTTTT
TRBJ1-6 TRBD1 . TRBV6-4 CASSSDRMLNSPLHF TGTGCCAGCAGCTCGGACAGGATGCTTAATTCACCCCTCCACTTT
TRBJ2-1 . . TRBV10-3 CAISESSNEQFF TGTGCCATCAGTGAGTCTAGCAATGAGCAGTTCTTC
TRBJ2-1 TRBD1 . TRBV3-1/TRBV3-2 CASSQRMGTGADNEQFF TGTGCCAGCAGCCAAAGGATGGGGACAGGGGCCGACAATGAGCAGTTCTTC
TRBJ2-2 . . TRBV24-1 CATSDLETADTGELFF TGTGCCACCAGTGATTTGGAAACAGCCGACACCGGGGAGCTGTTTTTT
TRBJ1-1 TRBD1 . TRBV9 CASSAQQGGLGAFF TGTGCCAGCAGCGCCCAACAGGGGGGCCTCGGAGCTTTCTTT
TRBJ2-7 . . TRBV11-2 CASSSRGYEQYF TGTGCCAGCAGCTCCAGAGGCTACGAGCAGTACTTC
TRBJ2-5 . . TRBV7-2 CASSPLRAPLFEETQYF TGTGCCAGCAGCCCCCTCCGTGCCCCACTGTTTGAAGAGACCCAGTACTTC
TRBJ2-7 . . TRBV21-1 CASSKCLAAYEQYF TGTGCCAGCAGCAAATGTCTAGCGGCCTACGAGCAGTACTTC
TRBJ2-1 . . TRBV28 CASNPLGGEQFF TGTGCCAGCAACCCCCTAGGTGGTGAGCAGTTCTTC
TRBJ2-7 TRBD1 . TRBV7-9 CASSQTGEFGEQYF TGTGCCAGCAGCCAAACAGGGGAGTTCGGCGAGCAGTACTTC
TRBJ2-7 . . TRBV28 CASSPLGGAYEQYF TGTGCCAGCAGTCCCTTGGGGGGGGCGTACGAGCAGTACTTC
TRBJ2-7 TRBD2 . TRBV10-2 CASRLAGGSYEQYF TGCGCCAGCAGGCTAGCGGGAGGGTCCTACGAGCAGTACTTC
TRBJ1-5 TRBD1 few TRBV19 CASSIQDRGGNQPQHF TGTGCCAGTAGTATCCAGGACAGGGGGGGCAATCAGCCCCAGCATTTT
TRBJ2-1 TRBD2 . TRBV5-4 CASSVPSWTSGAYNEQFF TGTGCCAGCAGCGTACCCTCTTGGACTAGCGGAGCTTACAATGAGCAGTTCTTC
TRBJ1-1 TRBD1 . TRBV11-2 CASSQGAETEAFF TGTGCCAGCAGCCAGGGGGCGGAAACTGAAGCTTTCTTT
TRBJ1-3 . . TRBV28 CASSLPGNTIYF TGTGCCAGCAGTTTACCAGGAAACACCATATATTTT
TRBJ1-5 . . TRBV28 CASSPTRTPNLRAQHF TGTGCCAGCAGTCCCACCCGGACTCCCAATCTAAGGGCCCAGCATTTT
TRBJ2-1 TRBD1 . TRBV19 CASLSPGQVNNEQFF TGTGCCAGCCTTTCCCCGGGACAGGTTAACAATGAGCAGTTCTTC
TRBJ2-2 TRBD2 . TRBV24-1 CATSDRLLAGTNTGELFF TGTGCCACCAGTGATCGCCTTTTAGCGGGAACGAACACCGGGGAGCTGTTTTTT
TRBJ2-7 . . TRBV11-2 CASSWLAGYEQYF TGTGCCAGCAGCTGGTTAGCTGGCTACGAGCAGTACTTC
TRBJ1-2 . . TRBV2 CASSVRGNYGYTF TGTGCCAGCAGTGTCAGGGGTAACTATGGCTACACCTTC
TRBJ1-1 TRBD1 . TRBV2 CASSEGRGATEAFF TGTGCCAGCAGTGAAGGCAGGGGGGCCACTGAAGCTTTCTTT